The 28 T cell receptor beta chains below come from one sample, sequenced in a study of shared clonotypes between healthy human individuals. Profiled with immunoSEQ multiplex PCR; TCRdb holds only in-frame clones, not every one. The sample carries roughly 2.5 million clones, 85% to 95% recorded once. The sample taken for sequencing was naive CD4+ T cells sorted from blood. Regarding subset: CD45RA+ positively selected. Source of these receptors: a man aged 18 to 30 in good health.

The rearrangement links TRBV2 to TRBJ1-3; 7 bases are a match to TRBD1. The germline V gene encodes CDR1 SNHLY and CDR2 FYNNEI. The CDR3 extends over 18 amino acids. With V trimmed by 7 bases and J by 0 bases, 15 bases remained unmatched. CDR3 protein: CASIFLDRAAISGNTIYF. CDR3 nucleotides: TGTGCCAGCATCTTCCTTGACAGGGCCGCAATCTCTGGAAACACCATATATTTT.

This clone was found once. Distinct nucleotide sequences in the sample also encode this CDR3. The chain joins TRBV28 to TRBJ2-7, with a possible D match to TRBD1 (5 bases). Per germline, CDR1 MDHEN and CDR2 SYDVKM. Trimming shortened V by 5 bases and J by 3 bases, and 8 bases separated the two germline ends. The CDR3 is 12 residues long. The CDR3: CASSVQDYEQYF. CDR3 nucleotides: TGTGCCAGCAGTGTACAGGACTACGAGCAGTACTTC.

In its sample, this clone was seen a few times. The chain uses TRBV30 and TRBJ1-3, with a weak D call TRBD1 (5 bases). Looked up from germline, CDR1 is GTSNPN and CDR2 is SVGIG (reference sequence). The germline V and J ends were trimmed by 3 bases and 2 bases, with 11 bases remaining between them. The CDR3 extends over 14 amino acids. Written as DNA, the CDR3 is TGTGCCTGGAGAACTCAGGGTGCTGGAAACACCATATATTTT. It yields the protein CAWRTQGAGNTIYF.

The V and J genes are TRBV10-1 and TRBJ2-1, with 7 bases matching TRBD2. The V gene end was trimmed by 8 bases and the J gene end by 4 bases; junction bases not matched to a gene: 2. The CDR3 runs 12 residues. Germline V CDR1 and CDR2: WNHNN, SYGVQD (reference sequence). The chain's CDR3 is CASPGGYNEQFF. CDR3 bases: TGCGCCAGCCCGGGGGGATACAATGAGCAGTTCTTC.

The CDR3 sequence: CASSTEGYNSPLHF. The CDR3 nucleotides read TGTGCCAGCAGTACCGAGGGGTATAATTCACCCCTCCACTTT. The rearrangement joins TRBV7-9 to TRBJ1-6, with D possibly matching TRBD1 (5 bases). The CDR3 extends over 14 amino acids. Between the trimmed V and J ends, which lost 6 bases and 4 bases, there was a span of 10 bases. Germline V CDR1 and CDR2: SEHNR, FQNEAQ (reference sequence).

The rearrangement uses TRBV2 and TRBJ2-5; D might be TRBD2 (6 bases). V was pared by 10 bases and J by 5 bases, with 11 bases between. The V gene's germline CDR1 is SNHLY and CDR2 FYNNEI. The CDR3 length is 11 residues. As DNA, the CDR3 is TGTGCCATGACTAGTTTTGAGACCCAGTACTTC. It specifies CAMTSFETQYF.

Comment on this clone: Distinct nucleotide sequences in the sample also encode this CDR3. This chain uses TRBV5-1 with TRBJ2-7; 10 nucleotides align to TRBD1. Germline V lookup: CDR1 SGHRS, CDR2 YFSETQ. V shed 0 bases, J shed 2 bases, and the junction held 2 bases outside the gene matches. CDR3 length: 15 residues. The CDR3 is CASSLAGTGAYEQYF. In DNA form, the CDR3 reads TGCGCCAGCAGCTTGGCGGGGACAGGGGCCTACGAGCAGTACTTC.

The gene calls are TRBV6-6 and TRBJ1-4; TRBD1 matches 10 bases. Germline CDR1 MNHNY, CDR2 SVGAGI (reference sequence). The junction had 4 bases not matched to a gene; V was cut back by 5 bases and J by 7 bases. This CDR3 has 14 amino acids. CDR3 residues: CASSLWTGGEKLFF. For the CDR3, the DNA is TGTGCCAGCAGTCTTTGGACAGGGGGTGAAAAACTGTTTTTT.

A note on this clone: The junction differs from germline at one of its ends, possibly a read error. The chain has TRBV4-1 and TRBJ1-2, with TRBD1 matching over 9 bases. Germline CDR1 reads MGHRA; CDR2 reads YSYEKL. This CDR3 comprises 15 residues. The CDR3 bases are TGCGCCAGCAGGCAAGGGACAGGGAATAACTATGGCTACACCTTC. Amino acid sequence: CASRQGTGNNYGYTF.

The rearrangement links TRBV5-6 to TRBJ2-2, with D tentatively TRBD1 or TRBD2 (6 bases each). Germline assignment: CDR1 SGHDT and CDR2 YYEEEE. The CDR3 runs to 15 residues. Between the trimmed V and J ends, which lost 1 base and 6 bases, there was a span of 13 bases. The CDR3 region has the DNA TGTGCCAGCAGCTTGCGGGGGCTAGCATCCGGGGAGCTGTTTTTT. Its protein product is CASSLRGLASGELFF.

The rearrangement uses TRBV10-3 and TRBJ2-7, with TRBD2 matching 11 bases. There are 13 residues in the CDR3. Germline CDR1 is ENHRY and CDR2 is SYGVKD. Germline trimming cut 2 bases from V and 12 bases from J; bases unmatched to any gene: 6. The CDR3 loop is CAISETSGREPYF. For the CDR3, the DNA is TGTGCCATCAGTGAGACTAGCGGGAGAGAACCGTACTTC.

The rearrangement uses TRBV10-3 and TRBJ1-2; possibly TRBD1 for D (5 bases). This CDR3 comprises 15 residues. Between the trimmed V and J ends, which lost 2 bases and 0 bases, there was a span of 10 bases. Germline CDR1 ENHRY, CDR2 SYGVKD. This chain's CDR3 is CAISERQGANYGYTF. The CDR3, as DNA: TGTGCCATCAGTGAGCGGCAGGGCGCTAACTATGGCTACACCTTC.

The chain recombines TRBV19 with TRBJ2-5; 7 bases are a match to TRBD2. The V segment lost 5 bases and the J segment 5 bases; nucleotides outside the gene matches: 17. CDR3 length: 17 residues. The germline gives CDR1 LNHDA, CDR2 SQIVND (reference sequence). As DNA, the CDR3 is TGTGCCAGTAGTCTATTCGCGGGGGTACGAAGTCAGGAGACCCAGTACTTC. Encoded protein: CASSLFAGVRSQETQYF.

V and J are TRBV15 and TRBJ2-7; D might be TRBD2 (6 bases). This CDR3 region has 13 residues. V gave up 1 base and J gave up 7 bases, with 11 bases separating them. Germline V gene data show CDR1 as LNHNV and CDR2 as YYDKDF (reference sequence). CDR3 region: CATSRVTSSEQYF. CDR3 DNA sequence: TGTGCCACCAGCAGAGTAACTAGCTCGGAGCAGTACTTC.

V and J are TRBV30 and TRBJ1-5; no reliable D call. V gave up 2 bases and J gave up 4 bases, with 12 bases separating them. The CDR3 extends over 14 amino acids. Germline loops: CDR1 GTSNPN, CDR2 SVGIG (reference sequence). CDR3 protein: CAWSPVSRNQPQHF. For the CDR3, the DNA is TGTGCCTGGAGTCCGGTTAGCCGGAATCAGCCCCAGCATTTT.

The chain recombines TRBV27 with TRBJ2-3; TRBD2 agrees at 8 bases. Germline V lookup: CDR1 MNHEY, CDR2 SMNVEV (reference sequence). The CDR3 consists of 14 residues. Trimming removed 7 bases from V and 8 bases from J; junction bases left unmatched: 11. The CDR3 region is CASISAGGGGTQYF. Here the CDR3 DNA reads TGTGCCAGCATATCGGCGGGAGGAGGGGGTACGCAGTATTTT.

This clone was observed once. The CDR3: CASSLAGRTYEQYF. CDR3 sequence (DNA): TGTGCCAGCAGCTTAGCGGGTCGTACCTACGAGCAGTACTTC. This chain joins TRBV7-8 and TRBJ2-7; no clear D gene. V was shortened by 0 bases and J by 2 bases, with 8 bases between the two germline ends. This CDR3 contains 14 residues. Germline CDR1 and CDR2: SGHVS and FQNEAQ.

The rearrangement joins TRBV19 to TRBJ2-5; D is unclear. In germline, CDR1 is LNHDA, CDR2 SQIVND (reference sequence). V was clipped by 1 base and J by 5 bases, with 14 bases between them. The CDR3 covers 15 residues. The CDR3 DNA sequence: TGTGCCAGTAGTATAGGGCGTCACTTCGGGGAGACCCAGTACTTC. Amino acids: CASSIGRHFGETQYF. Full variable domain (outside the CDR3, taken from reference TRBV19 and TRBJ2-5): DGGITQSPKYLFRKEGQNVTLSCEQNLNHDAMYWYRQDPGQGLRLIYYSQIVNDFQKGDIAEGYSVSREKKESFPLTVTSAQKNPTAFYLCASSIGRHFGETQYFGPGTRLLVL.

The rearrangement uses TRBV5-1 and TRBJ2-7; the match to TRBD1 covers 10 bases. This CDR3 spans 15 amino acids. V shed 3 bases, J shed 2 bases, and the junction held 5 bases outside the gene matches. From germline, CDR1 is SGHRS and CDR2 YFSETQ. The CDR3 bases are TGCGCCAGCAGCTCAGGACAGGGGGGACCCTACGAGCAGTACTTC. Translating gives CASSSGQGGPYEQYF.

The chain employs TRBV30 and TRBJ2-7; no clear D gene. Looked up from germline, CDR1 is GTSNPN and CDR2 is SVGIG (reference sequence). With 2 bases removed from V and 3 bases from J, the gap between germline ends came to 17 bases. The CDR3 contains 15 residues. CDR3 nucleotide sequence: TGTGCCTGGAGTCTGGGGTATCAACCTCACTACGAGCAGTACTTC. Translation gives CAWSLGYQPHYEQYF.

The chain links TRBV6-5 to TRBJ1-2; D might be TRBD1 (6 bases). V was shortened by 6 bases and J by 2 bases, with 13 bases between the two germline ends. Per germline, CDR1 MNHEY and CDR2 SVGAGI. This CDR3 spans 14 amino acids. CDR3 bases: TGTGCCAGCAGAGCACCGGGACAAAACTATGGCTACACCTTC. Its translation is CASRAPGQNYGYTF.

CDR3 sequence (DNA): TGTGCCATCAGTCCTAGCGGTCGTAGCTCCTACGAGCAGTACTTC. Translation: CAISPSGRSSYEQYF. The rearrangement joins TRBV10-3 to TRBJ2-7; 7 bases agree with TRBD2. This CDR3 has 15 residues. The germline V gene encodes CDR1 ENHRY and CDR2 SYGVKD. Trimming at V came to 5 bases and at J to 0 bases, leaving 7 bases not matched to a gene.

The sample holds a few counts of this clone. This rearrangement joins TRBV28 to TRBJ1-2, with a possible D match to TRBD1 (6 bases). V lost 6 bases and J lost 8, with 13 bases in between. Germline values: CDR1 MDHEN, CDR2 SYDVKM. The CDR3 consists of 12 residues. The CDR3 protein is CASRLGARGYTF. CDR3 DNA: TGTGCCAGCAGATTGGGGGCTAGAGGCTACACCTTC.

The chain uses TRBV2 and TRBJ1-1; D gene unclear. The CDR3 extends over 13 amino acids. Germline CDR1 and CDR2: SNHLY and FYNNEI. The V gene lost 7 bases and the J gene lost 2 bases, with 11 bases spanning the gap. CDR3 in amino acids: CASTSRENTEAFF. CDR3 in DNA: TGTGCCAGCACGTCAAGGGAAAACACTGAAGCTTTCTTT.

This clone was counted once. V gene TRBV19 combines with J gene TRBJ2-3; the match to TRBD2 covers 7 bases. Germline CDR1 LNHDA, CDR2 SQIVND (reference sequence). There are 15 residues in the CDR3. Unmatched junction bases numbered 12, after V lost 9 bases and J lost 3 bases. CDR3 protein: CASGIGGSRTDTQYF. CDR3 bases: TGTGCCAGCGGGATTGGCGGGAGTCGGACAGATACGCAGTATTTT.

V usage is TRBV7-2 and J usage is TRBJ2-3; D is undetermined. There are 12 residues in the CDR3. Germline values: CDR1 SGHTA, CDR2 FQGNSA. Trimming took off 6 bases at V and 6 bases at J, with 10 bases between the two ends. The CDR3 DNA reads as TGTGCCAGCAGTAGGTGGGTGGATACGCAGTATTTT. This translates into CASSRWVDTQYF.

The genes are TRBV4-1 and TRBJ1-2, with 7 bases that match TRBD1. V lost 6 bases to trimming and J lost 8 bases; unmatched junction nucleotides: 9. The CDR3 spans 13 residues. Germline assignment: CDR1 MGHRA and CDR2 YSYEKL. CDR3 nucleotide sequence: TGCGCCAGCAGAGATACGGGACAGAGAGGCTACACCTTC. This sequence encodes CASRDTGQRGYTF.

This clone was counted a single time. The chain is built from TRBV27 and TRBJ1-5; TRBD1 is a possible D gene (6 bases). The CDR3 is 14 amino acids. Trimming stripped 4 bases from V and 1 base from J, with 8 bases between. Germline V gene sequence: CDR1 MNHEY, CDR2 SMNVEV (reference sequence). The chain's CDR3 is CASSYRASNQPQHF. The CDR3 region has the DNA TGTGCCAGCAGTTACAGGGCCAGCAATCAGCCCCAGCATTTT.